This T cell receptor (beta chain) was sequenced in a study of blood T cells in healthy people across ages. This clonotype occurred a few times. Next came a second PCR, run for about 6 to 12 cycles, which used a sample-barcoded 5' primer along with a J-beta primer mix. Via MiXCR, TCRdb re-called the 5' RACE reads, giving one row per CDR3 protein. Of fewer than 1.5 million distinct CDR3 sequences listed, about 43% are singletons. CDR3 length: 15 residues. CDR1 and CDR2 from the germline V gene are SGHTA and FQGNSA. V gave up 1 base and J gave up 6 bases, with 13 bases separating them. This rearrangement joins TRBV7-2 to TRBJ2-1; no reliable D call. Sequencing was done on a sample of blood. This receptor was identified in a woman aged 18-29 years in good health. CDR3: CASSLVDGSSNEQFF. CDR3 in DNA: TGTGCCAGCAGCTTAGTTGACGGTAGCAGCAATGAGCAGTTCTTC.